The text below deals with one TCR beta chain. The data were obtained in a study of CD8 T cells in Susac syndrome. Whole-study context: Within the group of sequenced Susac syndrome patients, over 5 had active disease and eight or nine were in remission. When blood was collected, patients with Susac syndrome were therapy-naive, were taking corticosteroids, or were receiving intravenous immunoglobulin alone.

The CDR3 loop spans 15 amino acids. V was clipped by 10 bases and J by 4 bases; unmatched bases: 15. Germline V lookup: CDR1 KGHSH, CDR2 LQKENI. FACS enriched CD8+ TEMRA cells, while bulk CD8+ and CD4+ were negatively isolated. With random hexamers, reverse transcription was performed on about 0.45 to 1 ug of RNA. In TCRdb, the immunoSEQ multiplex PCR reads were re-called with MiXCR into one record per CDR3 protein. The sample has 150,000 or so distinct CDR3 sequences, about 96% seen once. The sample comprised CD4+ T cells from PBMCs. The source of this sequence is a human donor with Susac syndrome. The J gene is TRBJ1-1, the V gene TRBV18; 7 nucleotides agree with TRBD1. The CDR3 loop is CATSDKRRGVTEAFF. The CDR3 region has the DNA TGTGCCACCTCGGACAAACGCAGGGGGGTCACTGAAGCTTTCTTT.